These 15 T cell receptor beta chains were sequenced from one sample in a study of cytomegalovirus exposure and HLA in healthy donors. Primers for the PCR totalled 60 Vbeta and 13 Jbeta. This table comes from immunoSEQ multiplex PCR, and its TCRdb copy is limited to in-frame clones, with some not included. In the table there are roughly 280,000 clones, approximately 70% of which are singletons. The sequenced material came from PBMCs. The receptors stem from a female donor in good health and CMV-seronegative.

The chain recombines TRBV28 with TRBJ2-7, with 13 bases identical to TRBD2. The germline CDR1 and CDR2 sequences are MDHEN and SYDVKM. This CDR3 has 16 amino acids. V shed 7 bases and J 4 bases; nucleotides not matched to a gene: 10. CDR3 coding DNA: TGTGCCAGCACCGAACTAGCGGGAGGGCCATATTACGAGCAGTACTTC. Translating it yields CASTELAGGPYYEQYF. Drawing the rest from reference TRBV28 and TRBJ2-7, the complete variable domain is DVKVTQSSRYLVKRTGEKVFLECVQDMDHENMFWYRQDPGLGLRLIYFSYDVKMKEKGDIPEGYSVSREKKERFSLILESASTNQTSMYLCASTELAGGPYYEQYFGPGTRLTVT.

The J gene is TRBJ2-3, the V gene TRBV6-5, with 8 nucleotides matching TRBD1. CDR1 MNHEY and CDR2 SVGAGI come from the germline V gene. The CDR3 consists of 15 residues. The ends lost 4 bases at V and 2 bases at J; junction bases unmatched: 5. Written as DNA, the CDR3 is TGTGCCAGCAGTTTGAGGACAGGGAACACAGATACGCAGTATTTT. Residues: CASSLRTGNTDTQYF.

The chain links TRBV6-1 to TRBJ2-2, with D unclear. The CDR3 has 13 residues. Germline assignment: CDR1 MNHNS and CDR2 SASEGT. The ends were cut back, 7 bases at V and 2 bases at J, with 8 bases in the middle. The chain's CDR3 is CASTYSNTGELFF. DNA for the CDR3: TGTGCCAGCACCTACAGCAACACCGGGGAGCTGTTTTTT.

This clone has more than one count but fewer than ten. J is TRBJ1-1 and V is TRBV6-5; D is unclear. V was pared by 5 bases and J by 5 bases, with 12 bases between. Germline CDR1 MNHEY, CDR2 SVGAGI. CDR3 length equals 13 residues. The CDR3 protein is CASSAKLWTEAFF. Written as DNA, the CDR3 is TGTGCCAGCAGTGCTAAATTGTGGACTGAAGCTTTCTTT.

This sequence joins TRBV19 and TRBJ2-2; D remains ambiguous. The germline CDR1 and CDR2 sequences are LNHDA and SQIVND (reference sequence). The CDR3 extends over 15 amino acids. V was cut by 6 bases and J by 3 bases, with 14 bases left in between. CDR3: CASSTKTLYTGELFF. The DNA of the CDR3 is TGTGCCAGTAGCACCAAGACACTCTACACCGGGGAGCTGTTTTTT.

V is TRBV28 and J is TRBJ2-1; 7 bases line up with TRBD1. CDR3 size: 13 residues. The germline gives CDR1 MDHEN, CDR2 SYDVKM. With V trimmed by 2 bases and J by 15 bases, 10 bases remained unmatched. This CDR3 is CASSLIQGVVPFF. The CDR3 nucleotides read TGTGCCAGCAGTTTAATTCAGGGGGTAGTCCCGTTCTTC.

This sequence joins TRBV7-6 and TRBJ1-2; TRBD1 is a possible D gene (6 bases). The CDR3 is 13 residues long. The V and J ends lost 4 bases and 0 bases respectively, with 6 bases between them. The germline gives CDR1 SGHVS, CDR2 FNYEAQ. The CDR3: CASSSGANYGYTF. The CDR3 nucleotides are TGTGCCAGCAGCTCAGGGGCTAACTATGGCTACACCTTC. The variable domain in full, completed from reference TRBV7-6 and TRBJ1-2, reads GAGVSQSPRYKVTKRGQDVALRCDPISGHVSLYWYRQALGQGPEFLTYFNYEAQQDKSGLPNDRFSAERPEGSISTLTIQRTEQRDSAMYRCASSSGANYGYTFGSGTRLTVV.

The chain links TRBV11-3 to TRBJ2-7, with 8 bases that match TRBD1. The germline gives CDR1 SGHNT, CDR2 YENEEA. CDR3 length equals 16 residues. V dropped 4 bases and J dropped 5; count of bases not matched to a gene: 13. This CDR3 reads CASSSGQGHFLDEQYF. CDR3 nucleotide sequence: TGTGCCAGCAGCTCAGGACAGGGTCATTTCTTGGACGAGCAGTACTTC. The entire variable domain, with the rest obtained from reference TRBV11-3 and TRBJ2-7, is as follows: EAGVVQSPRYKIIEKKQPVAFWCNPISGHNTLYWYLQNLGQGPELLIRYENEEAVDDSQLPKDRFSAERLKGVDSTLKIQPAELGDSAVYLCASSSGQGHFLDEQYFGPGTRLTVT.

V usage is TRBV19 and J usage is TRBJ1-2, with D unclear. Germline V gene lookup returns CDR1 LNHDA and CDR2 SQIVND (reference sequence). V was clipped by 8 bases and J by 2 bases, with 18 bases between them. CDR3 size: 15 residues. The DNA for the CDR3 is TGTGCCAGTGGGGTAGGTGGAGGCGCAAACTATGGCTACACCTTC. Its protein product is CASGVGGGANYGYTF.

The rearrangement links TRBV7-2 to TRBJ2-5, with 9 bases identical to TRBD2. The J call is in doubt because the DNA end fits TRBJ2-7 better. The CDR3 has 16 amino acids. Germline V gene sequence: CDR1 SGHTA, CDR2 FQGNSA. CDR3 region: CASSLGSGRRSYEQYF. In nucleotides, the CDR3 is TGTGCCAGCAGCTTAGGAAGCGGGAGGCGCTCCTACGAGCAGTACTTC.

The count of this clone is one. The chain carries TRBV2 and TRBJ1-1; D gene ambiguous. Germline assignment: CDR1 SNHLY and CDR2 FYNNEI. The CDR3 totals 15 residues. The ends were cut back, 4 bases at V and 1 base at J, with 13 bases in the middle. The CDR3 DNA reads TGTGCCAGCAGTGCAGAGGGAGTAGGGAACACTGAAGCTTTCTTT. Residues: CASSAEGVGNTEAFF.

V gene TRBV5-1 combines with J gene TRBJ2-7; TRBD1 agrees at 10 bases. The CDR3 covers 15 residues. CDR1 and CDR2 (germline): SGHRS, YFSETQ. The junction had 5 bases not matched to a gene; V was cut back by 3 bases and J by 2 bases. For the CDR3, the DNA is TGCGCCAGCAGCTCGGGACAGGGGTCTCCCTACGAGCAGTACTTC. Its protein product is CASSSGQGSPYEQYF.

V gene TRBV5-1 combines with J gene TRBJ2-7; 12 positions agree with TRBD2. The junction had 4 bases not matched to a gene; V was cut back by 0 bases and J by 6 bases. Germline CDR1 is SGHRS and CDR2 is YFSETQ. This CDR3 has 15 residues. CDR3: CASSLGLAGVSEQYF. CDR3 nucleotides: TGCGCCAGCAGCTTGGGACTAGCGGGAGTCAGCGAGCAGTACTTC.

As DNA, the CDR3 is TGTGCCAGCAGACAGGGGAGAAGCTCCTACAATGAGCAGTTCTTC. Its protein is CASRQGRSSYNEQFF. V is TRBV6-6 and J is TRBJ2-1; TRBD1 matches 7 bases. V was clipped by 6 bases and J by 0 bases; unmatched bases: 5. Germline CDR1 reads MNHNY; CDR2 reads SVGAGI (reference sequence). The CDR3 spans 15 residues.

The rearrangement uses TRBV4-2 and TRBJ2-7; possible D gene TRBD2, 6 bases. With 1 base removed from V and 2 bases from J, the gap between germline ends came to 18 bases. Germline assignment: CDR1 LGHNA and CDR2 YNFKEQ. The CDR3 consists of 17 residues. As DNA, the CDR3 is TGTGCCAGCAGCCAAGCCGCCCGGGACTCCCAAACCTACGAGCAGTACTTC. This encodes CASSQAARDSQTYEQYF.